These T cell receptor beta chains were read from a single sample in a study of T cells in Graves' hyperthyroidism and ophthalmopathy. TCRdb itself ran the multiplex PCR reads through MiXCR, one entry per CDR3 protein. The sample carries some 740,000 distinct CDR3 sequences, 13% to 15% recorded once. The sequenced sample was blood. All receptors derive from a woman aged 18-35 years with Graves' hyperthyroidism. CDR3s include the opening cysteine and the closing phenylalanine or tryptophan. A D gene is named only where the DNA matches it firmly. Only part of the rows carry a size: once, few, many, or a class if the clone is expanded.

v_gene	abundance	j_gene	d_gene	CDR3aa	CDR3nt
TRBV7-9	few	TRBJ2-2	-	CASSLAHTGLSGELFF	TGTGCCAGCAGCTTAGCGCATACAGGGTTGAGCGGGGAGCTGTTTTTT
TRBV28	many	TRBJ2-5	-	CASSSTRSTGQGETQYF	TGTGCCAGCAGCTCGACTAGATCTACGGGGCAAGGAGAGACCCAGTACTTC
TRBV6-1	many	TRBJ2-2	-	CASSWGGRNTGELFF	TGTGCCAGCAGTTGGGGGGGGCGGAACACCGGGGAGCTGTTTTTT
TRBV9	-	TRBJ2-1	-	CASSVLTRADLYEQFF	TGTGCCAGCAGCGTTTTGACCAGGGCTGATCTTTACGAGCAGTTCTTC
TRBV7-3	many	TRBJ2-3	-	CASSLNMGTDTQYF	TGTGCCAGCAGCTTAAATATGGGCACAGATACGCAGTATTTT
TRBV6-2/TRBV6-3	-	TRBJ1-2	-	CASSSNPAGDGYTF	TGTGCCAGCAGTTCCAACCCCGCCGGGGATGGCTACACCTTC
TRBV24-1	few	TRBJ1-5	TRBD1	CATQGGHVNQPQHF	TGTGCCACCCAGGGGGGTCACGTTAATCAGCCCCAGCATTTT
TRBV27	-	TRBJ1-1	-	CASSYNSDSHTETFF	TGTGCCAGCAGTTACAACTCGGACAGCCACACTGAAACTTTCTTT
TRBV2	few	TRBJ2-1	TRBD2	CASSWTSGKLPGFNEQFF	TGTGCCAGCAGTTGGACTAGCGGGAAGCTCCCCGGGTTCAATGAGCAGTTCTTC
TRBV5-1	few	TRBJ2-7	TRBD2	CASAGREGLIYEQYF	TGCGCCAGCGCTGGTCGGGAGGGGTTGATCTACGAGCAGTACTTC
TRBV4-3	few	TRBJ2-3	TRBD2	CASSQEAGTGGKDTQYF	TGCGCCAGCAGCCAAGAAGCTGGGACGGGAGGGAAAGATACGCAGTATTTT
TRBV29-1	-	TRBJ1-1	TRBD1	CSARLGGQGAPEAFF	TGCAGCGCTAGACTCGGGGGACAGGGGGCCCCTGAAGCTTTCTTT
TRBV20-1	many	TRBJ2-3	-	CSARGLMPTDTQYF	TGCAGTGCTAGAGGTTTGATGCCTACAGATACGCAGTATTTT
TRBV5-1	few	TRBJ2-1	-	CASSLGRLRDRDIWGRVYNEQFF	TGCGCCAGCAGCTTGGGCCGACTTAGAGACAGGGATATTTGGGGGAGGGTCTACAATGAGCAGTTCTTC
TRBV18	many	TRBJ2-7	-	CASSPIWESSYEQYF	TGTGCCAGCTCACCTATCTGGGAAAGTTCCTACGAGCAGTACTTC
TRBV6-2/TRBV6-3	once	TRBJ2-1	TRBD2	CASAARGMRLAGNNEQFF	TGTGCCAGTGCTGCGAGGGGGATGAGACTAGCGGGGAACAATGAGCAGTTCTTC
TRBV11-3	many	TRBJ2-1	TRBD2	CASSPTSGRIYNEQFF	TGTGCCAGCAGCCCCACTAGCGGGAGAATCTACAATGAGCAGTTCTTC
TRBV7-9	few	TRBJ1-1	-	CASSLGHPEAFF	TGTGCCAGCAGCTTGGGACACCCTGAAGCTTTCTTT
TRBV15	few	TRBJ1-4	-	CATSSSGPGPSEKLFF	TGTGCCACCAGCAGCTCCGGGCCGGGACCCTCGGAAAAACTGTTTTTT
TRBV20-1	many	TRBJ1-1	TRBD1	CSAPEGQVENEAFF	TGCAGTGCTCCTGAGGGACAGGTGGAAAATGAAGCTTTCTTT
TRBV12-3/TRBV12-4	many	TRBJ2-1	TRBD2	CASTPSGTYNEQFF	TGTGCCAGCACTCCTAGCGGTACCTACAATGAGCAGTTCTTC
TRBV7-9	many	TRBJ2-7	TRBD1	CASSVGDRGLESNRNYEQYF	TGTGCCAGCAGCGTAGGGGACAGGGGGCTCGAATCGAATCGGAACTACGAGCAGTACTTC
TRBV20-1	many	TRBJ1-3	-	CSASQGLAGNTIYF	TGCAGTGCTAGCCAGGGTCTAGCTGGAAACACCATATATTTT
TRBV20-1	many	TRBJ1-4	-	CSAEGRANEKLFF	TGCAGTGCTGAGGGGAGGGCTAATGAAAAACTGTTTTTT
TRBV6-1	-	TRBJ2-2	-	CASSPFTWAFGELFF	TGTGCCAGCAGCCCCTTCACGTGGGCTTTCGGGGAGCTGTTTTTT
TRBV20-1	-	TRBJ2-5	TRBD2	CSANGTSGTRFQYF	TGCAGTGCTAACGGGACTAGCGGGACTAGATTCCAGTACTTC
TRBV5-1	many	TRBJ1-3	-	CASSLGKVHSGNTIYF	TGCGCCAGCAGCTTGGGGAAGGTACACTCTGGAAACACCATATATTTT
TRBV30	many	TRBJ2-3	-	CAWAGGRFSDTQYF	TGTGCCTGGGCTGGGGGGCGCTTCTCAGATACGCAGTATTTT
TRBV28	many	TRBJ2-7	-	CASSPGFGFTILTYEQYF	TGTGCCAGCAGTCCCGGGTTCGGGTTTACGATATTAACCTACGAGCAGTACTTC
TRBV2	many	TRBJ2-7	TRBD1	CASRAGTGSHEQYF	TGTGCCAGCAGGGCCGGGACAGGGTCCCACGAGCAGTACTTC
TRBV6-2/TRBV6-3	-	TRBJ1-4	TRBD1	CASSHGQGLEKLFF	TGTGCCAGCAGTCACGGACAGGGGTTGGAAAAACTGTTTTTT
TRBV7-9	few	TRBJ1-2	-	CASSLDSTRSPGMTTIFYGYTF	TGTGCCAGCAGCTTAGACTCGACACGCTCGCCCGGAATGACAACGATTTTTTATGGCTACACCTTC
TRBV20-1	-	TRBJ1-5	-	CSARQGVLQPQHF	TGCAGTGCGCGACAAGGGGTTCTTCAGCCCCAGCATTTT
TRBV30	many	TRBJ2-7	TRBD2	CAWKGLVDYEQYF	TGTGCCTGGAAGGGACTAGTAGACTACGAGCAGTACTTC
TRBV11-3	many	TRBJ2-5	TRBD2	CASSRGGRALGETQYF	TGTGCCAGCAGCCGAGGCGGGAGGGCTCTAGGTGAGACCCAGTACTTC
TRBV2	many	TRBJ2-3	-	CASSEAGALSGTDTQYF	TGTGCCAGCAGTGAAGCGGGGGCCCTGTCGGGCACAGATACGCAGTATTTT
TRBV9	few	TRBJ2-3	TRBD2	CASSPTGGGGTDTQYF	TGTGCCAGCAGCCCTACGGGGGGGGGTGGCACAGATACGCAGTATTTT
TRBV15	few	TRBJ2-5	-	CATSRGPPKRETQYF	TGTGCCACCAGCAGGGGACCCCCTAAACGGGAGACCCAGTACTTC
TRBV7-9	many	TRBJ2-1	-	CASSTSSFPYNEQFF	TGTGCCAGCAGCACTTCTAGTTTCCCCTACAATGAGCAGTTCTTC
TRBV15	few	TRBJ1-4	-	CATSRPFGGTTNEKLFF	TGTGCCACCAGCAGGCCCTTTGGCGGAACAACTAATGAAAAACTGTTTTTT
TRBV11-2	-	TRBJ2-3	-	CASSSGSGSTDTQYF	TGTGCCAGCAGCTCAGGCAGCGGTAGCACAGATACGCAGTATTTT
TRBV30	many	TRBJ1-2	-	CAWSGGHPWSGYTF	TGTGCCTGGAGTGGAGGACATCCTTGGAGTGGCTACACCTTC
TRBV30	few	TRBJ2-3	TRBD2	CACLGLDSTDTQYF	TGTGCCTGCCTGGGACTAGATAGCACAGATACGCAGTATTTT
TRBV5-1	many	TRBJ2-7	-	CASSLGPGTYEQYF	TGCGCCAGCAGCTTGGGGCCGGGAACCTACGAGCAGTACTTC
TRBV7-9	many	TRBJ1-4	-	CASSLGLQGATNEKLFF	TGTGCCAGCAGCTTAGGCCTACAGGGAGCAACTAATGAAAAACTGTTTTTT
TRBV28	few	TRBJ2-7	-	CASSWGLPGSYEQYF	TGTGCCAGCAGTTGGGGACTTCCGGGATCCTACGAGCAGTACTTC
TRBV20-1	many	TRBJ2-7	-	CSARGLYSYEQYF	TGCAGTGCTAGGGGACTCTACTCCTACGAGCAGTACTTC
TRBV4-1	few	TRBJ2-2	-	CASTGQPNTGELFF	TGCGCCAGCACGGGGCAGCCGAACACCGGGGAGCTGTTTTTT
TRBV15	-	TRBJ1-5	TRBD1	CATSRGQGWNQPQHF	TGTGCCACCAGCAGAGGACAGGGATGGAACCAGCCCCAGCATTTT
TRBV11-2	many	TRBJ2-1	TRBD1	CASSLPGTGNEQFF	TGTGCCAGCAGCCTTCCCGGGACAGGCAATGAGCAGTTCTTC
TRBV4-1	-	TRBJ2-7	TRBD1	CASSQVHRGRFYEQYF	TGCGCCAGCAGCCAAGTACACAGGGGGCGCTTCTACGAGCAGTACTTC
TRBV6-5	many	TRBJ1-2	-	CASSYRGRNYGYTF	TGTGCCAGCAGTTACAGGGGACGGAACTATGGCTACACCTTC
TRBV13	many	TRBJ2-3	-	CASSQTEEGVTDTQYF	TGTGCCAGCAGCCAGACGGAGGAGGGGGTTACAGATACGCAGTATTTT